A single TCR beta chain is shown here with its context. What it binds is not known. The data were taken from a study of T cell repertoires in cytomegalovirus infection. Study observations and caveats: Carriers of CMV plus the relevant HLA were identified by cumulative public TCR beta family frequency.

CDR1 and CDR2 (germline): SEHNR, FQNEAQ (reference sequence). CDR3 length: 15 residues. V lost 4 bases to trimming and J lost 6 bases; unmatched junction nucleotides: 11. TCRdb recomputed calls from the reads with MiXCR, one row per CDR3 protein. The sample yields approximately 590,000 distinct CDR3 sequences, over 35% seen once. V usage is TRBV7-9 and J usage is TRBJ1-1; the match to TRBD1 covers 7 bases. The origin of this receptor is a human donor in good health (CMV status not recorded). Some clones in this sample may be carry-over from other donors' samples. Material: cultured PBMCs, obtained from culture after CMV antigen stimulation. The CDR3 here is CASSSPTGRNAEAFF. CDR3 DNA: TGTGCCAGCAGCTCGCCGACAGGGCGTAACGCTGAAGCTTTCTTT.